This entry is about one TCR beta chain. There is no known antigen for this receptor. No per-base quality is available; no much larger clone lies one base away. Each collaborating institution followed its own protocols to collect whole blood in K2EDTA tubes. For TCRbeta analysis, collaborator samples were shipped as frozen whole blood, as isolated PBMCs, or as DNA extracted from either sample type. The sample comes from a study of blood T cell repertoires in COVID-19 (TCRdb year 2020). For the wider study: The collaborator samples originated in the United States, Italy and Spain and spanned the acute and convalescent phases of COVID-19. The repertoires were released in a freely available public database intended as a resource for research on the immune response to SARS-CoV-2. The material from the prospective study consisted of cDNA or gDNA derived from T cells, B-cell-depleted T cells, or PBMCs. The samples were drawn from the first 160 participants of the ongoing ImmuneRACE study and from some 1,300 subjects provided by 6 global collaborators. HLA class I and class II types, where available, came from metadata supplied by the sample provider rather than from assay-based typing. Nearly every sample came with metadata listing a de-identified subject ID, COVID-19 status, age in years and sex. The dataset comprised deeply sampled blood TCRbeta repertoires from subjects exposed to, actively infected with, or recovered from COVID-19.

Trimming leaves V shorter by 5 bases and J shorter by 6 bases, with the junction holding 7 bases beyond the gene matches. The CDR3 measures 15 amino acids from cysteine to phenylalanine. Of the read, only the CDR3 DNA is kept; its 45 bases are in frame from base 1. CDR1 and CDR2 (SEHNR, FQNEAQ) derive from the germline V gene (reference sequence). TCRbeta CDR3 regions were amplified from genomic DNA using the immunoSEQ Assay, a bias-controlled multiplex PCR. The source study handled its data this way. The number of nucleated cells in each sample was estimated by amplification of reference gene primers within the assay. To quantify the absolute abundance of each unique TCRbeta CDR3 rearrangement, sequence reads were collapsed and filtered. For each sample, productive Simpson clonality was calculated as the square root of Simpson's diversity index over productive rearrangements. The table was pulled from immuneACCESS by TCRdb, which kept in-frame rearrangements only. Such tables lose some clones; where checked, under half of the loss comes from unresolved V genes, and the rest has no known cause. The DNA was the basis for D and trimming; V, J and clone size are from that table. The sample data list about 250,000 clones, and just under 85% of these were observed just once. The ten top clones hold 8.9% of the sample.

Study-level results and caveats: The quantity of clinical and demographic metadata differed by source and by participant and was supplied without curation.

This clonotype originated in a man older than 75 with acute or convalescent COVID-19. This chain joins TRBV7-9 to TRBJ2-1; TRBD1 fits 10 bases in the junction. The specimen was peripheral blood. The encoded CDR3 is CASSDRDRGPNEQFF. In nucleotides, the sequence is TGTGCCAGCAGCGACCGGGACAGGGGTCCCAATGAGCAGTTCTTC. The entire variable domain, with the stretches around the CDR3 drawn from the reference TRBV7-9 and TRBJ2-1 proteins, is DTGVSQNPRHKITKRGQNVTFRCDPISEHNRLYWYRQTLGQGPEFLTYFQNEAQLEKSRLLSDRFSAERPKGSFSTLEIQRTEQGDSAMYLCASSDRDRGPNEQFFGPGTRLTVL.